One and the same sample provided the 17 T cell receptor beta chains below, sequenced in a study of blood T cells in healthy people across ages. Primed by a sample-barcoded 5' primer and a J-beta primer mix, a second PCR proceeded for roughly 7 to 11 cycles. MiXCR was run by TCRdb on the 5' RACE reads, yielding one entry per CDR3 protein. The data contain 1,800,000 or so distinct CDR3 sequences, roughly two fifths of them singletons. Sequencing input: blood. The receptor source for this set is a human donor in good health.

This sequence joins TRBV28 and TRBJ2-1; possibly TRBD1 for D (6 bases). In germline, CDR1 is MDHEN, CDR2 SYDVKM. Trimming pared 5 bases from V and 5 bases from J, leaving 10 bases between. The CDR3 totals 13 residues. The CDR3 reads CASSVDSNNEQFF. CDR3 sequence (DNA): TGTGCCAGCAGTGTGGACAGTAACAATGAGCAGTTCTTC.

The chain recombines TRBV6-2 or TRBV6-3 with TRBJ1-2; possible D gene TRBD1, 6 bases. The V end lost 7 bases, the J end lost 0 bases, and 18 bases lay between the germline ends. The CDR3 has 16 amino acids. Germline CDR1 and CDR2: MNHEY and SVGEGT. As DNA, the CDR3 is TGTGCCAGCACCCACGGGAGGACAGATACTAACTATGGCTACACCTTC. Protein: CASTHGRTDTNYGYTF.

This chain links TRBV18 with TRBJ2-5; 12 nucleotides match TRBD2. With 3 bases clipped from V and 5 bases from J, the junction kept 10 bases outside the gene matches. In germline, CDR1 is KGHSH, CDR2 LQKENI. The CDR3 runs 17 residues. The CDR3 sequence: CASSPGLAGLAGETQYF. The CDR3 coding sequence is TGTGCCAGCTCACCGGGACTAGCGGGTCTCGCGGGGGAGACCCAGTACTTC.

V gene TRBV11-2 combines with J gene TRBJ1-1, with D perhaps TRBD1 (6 bases). This CDR3 region has 14 residues. The germline V gene has CDR1 SGHAT and CDR2 FQNNGV. Trimming removed 4 bases from V and 1 base from J, with 10 bases in between. The CDR3 DNA follows: TGTGCCAGCAGCTGGCGGGGGCAGAACACTGAAGCTTTCTTT. This codes for CASSWRGQNTEAFF.

The V and J genes are TRBV4-2 and TRBJ1-2; possibly TRBD1 for D (5 bases). Germline-derived CDR1 and CDR2 are LGHNA and YNFKEQ. This CDR3 has 14 residues. The V gene lost 0 bases and the J gene lost 4 bases, with 9 bases spanning the gap. The CDR3 loop reads CASSQERQGYGYTF. CDR3 nucleotide sequence: TGTGCCAGCAGCCAAGAGCGGCAGGGCTATGGCTACACCTTC.

V and J are TRBV12-3 or TRBV12-4 and TRBJ1-2, with 7 bases that match TRBD1. This CDR3 is 15 amino acids long. V was clipped by 9 bases and J by 10 bases; unmatched bases: 20. The CDR3: CASDKVGGPLEDYTF. In DNA form, the CDR3 reads TGTGCCAGTGATAAGGTAGGGGGCCCTCTCGAAGACTACACCTTC.

A note on this clonotype: A junction boundary mismatches the germline segment, possibly from a read error. The V and J genes are TRBV4-2 and TRBJ2-3, with 10 bases identical to TRBD2. CDR3 length: 17 amino acids. Germline V gives CDR1 LGHNA, CDR2 YNFKEQ. This CDR3 reads CASSQEVGLAGTDTQYF. The CDR3 DNA sequence: TGCGCCAGCAGCCAAGAAGTCGGACTAGCGGGCACAGATACGCAGTATTTT.

To note about this clonotype: Germline is not matched at one junction end, which may reflect a read error. The gene calls are TRBV30 and TRBJ2-1; D is perhaps TRBD1 or TRBD2 (6 bases each). CDR1 is GTSNPN and CDR2 is SVGIG in the germline V gene (reference sequence). The CDR3 runs 17 residues. DNA of the CDR3: TGTGCCTGGAGTGTAGAGGGGGGATTGCGTTTCTACGATGAGCAGTTCTTC. Residues: CAWSVEGGLRFYDEQFF.

The rearrangement uses TRBV6-1 and TRBJ2-4; D may match TRBD1 or TRBD2 (5 bases each). The germline CDR1 and CDR2 sequences are MNHNS and SASEGT. The CDR3 consists of 15 residues. With 6 bases removed from V and 0 bases from J, the gap between germline ends came to 12 bases. CDR3 protein: CASRPGHLAKNIQYF. For the CDR3, the DNA is TGTGCCAGCAGACCGGGGCATCTAGCCAAAAACATTCAGTACTTC.

This clonotype came up a few times. The chain employs TRBV10-3 and TRBJ2-5, with 9 bases fitting TRBD2. Losses at the gene ends were 3 bases for V and 2 bases for J; bases not matched to a gene: 4. The CDR3 is made up of 15 amino acids. Germline V gene lookup returns CDR1 ENHRY and CDR2 SYGVKD. The CDR3 sequence is CAISESGGPQETQYF. In DNA form, the CDR3 reads TGTGCCATCAGTGAAAGCGGGGGGCCACAAGAGACCCAGTACTTC.

On this clonotype itself: At one end the junction does not follow the germline gene, possibly because of a read error. This sequence joins TRBV6-6 and TRBJ1-6, with TRBD1 identical over 8 bases. Looked up from germline, CDR1 is MNHNY and CDR2 is SVGAGI (reference sequence). This CDR3 contains 17 residues. The CDR3 sequence: CASSSGTGYSYNSLLHF. The CDR3 DNA follows: TGTGCCAGCAGTTCCGGGACAGGTTACTCCTATAATTCACTCCTCCACTTT.

A word on this clonotype: Compared with germline, one end of the junction differs, possibly owing to a read error. The V and J genes are TRBV6-5 and TRBJ1-5, with 8 bases aligning to TRBD1. CDR3 length: 13 residues. The germline V gene encodes CDR1 MNHEY and CDR2 SVGAGI. The CDR3 here is CACSRGQVGPQHF. CDR3 DNA: TGTGCCTGCAGCAGGGGGCAAGTTGGGCCCCAGCATTTT.

The chain couples TRBV28 to TRBJ1-2; 9 bases agree with TRBD1. There are 15 residues in the CDR3. Germline CDR1 MDHEN, CDR2 SYDVKM. V lost 5 bases and J lost 2; bases outside the gene matches: 6. This CDR3 reads CASSTGTGPNYGYTF. The DNA of the CDR3 is TGTGCCAGCAGTACCGGGACAGGGCCGAACTATGGCTACACCTTC.

The chain has TRBV6-5 and TRBJ2-3; 7 nucleotides align to TRBD2. V lost 0 bases and J lost 1; bases outside the gene matches: 4. The CDR3 has 16 amino acids. Germline V CDR1 and CDR2: MNHEY, SVGAGI. The CDR3 protein is CASSYSWLAGTDTQYF. The CDR3 DNA sequence: TGTGCCAGCAGTTACTCATGGCTAGCGGGCACAGATACGCAGTATTTT.

The V and J genes are TRBV11-1 and TRBJ2-6, with D unresolved. Trimming cost V 1 base and J 4 bases, with 11 bases left between them. The CDR3 runs to 16 residues. Germline-derived CDR1 and CDR2 are SGHAT and FQDESV (reference sequence). The CDR3 DNA is TGTGCCAGCAGCTTAGTAAGGGTATCGGGGGCCAACGTCCTGACTTTC. Protein sequence: CASSLVRVSGANVLTF.

The chain has TRBV2 and TRBJ2-4, with 8 bases that match TRBD2. The V gene end was trimmed by 9 bases and the J gene end by 13 bases; junction bases not matched to a gene: 17. The CDR3 contains 14 residues. CDR1 is SNHLY and CDR2 is FYNNEI in the germline V gene. CDR3 in DNA: TGTGCCAGTGCCCCGGGGGGGCGCTCGGATGGGCAGTACTTC. It codes for CASAPGGRSDGQYF.

The chain joins TRBV6-4 to TRBJ2-4; 10 bases agree with TRBD2. This CDR3 comprises 15 residues. The germline V gene has CDR1 MRHNA and CDR2 SNTAGT. The V gene end was trimmed by 6 bases and the J gene end by 13 bases; junction bases not matched to a gene: 15. CDR3 DNA sequence: TGTGCCAGCAGCCCTCGGGGGCTAGCGGGGGATGAGCAGTACTTC. Translated, it gives CASSPRGLAGDEQYF.